This TCR beta chain was sequenced during a study of blood T cell repertoires in COVID-19. Authors' data handling: Estimation of nucleated cell counts relied on the amplification of reference gene primers. TCRdb keeps only in-frame clones here, not all; method: immunoSEQ multiplex PCR. Clone size and the V and J calls come from that table; the DNA yielded D and trimming. Here the sample spans over 200,000 clones, about 85% being singletons. The CDR3 has 13 residues. The germline gives CDR1 SGHRS, CDR2 YFSETQ. Trimming took off 6 bases at V and 1 base at J, with 10 bases between the two ends. The sample comprised peripheral blood. This TCR came from a woman between 18 and 29 years old who had recovered from COVID-19. The rearrangement links TRBV5-1 to TRBJ1-1, with unresolved D. In DNA form, the CDR3 reads TGCGCCAGCAATCTCGGTCAGAACACTGAAGCTTTCTTT. Amino acids: CASNLGQNTEAFF.